What follows describes a single T cell receptor (beta chain). Its antigen is undetermined. The sample originates from a study of T cells in localized non-small cell lung cancer. The study's findings and limits: Higher T cell density in the blood was associated with longer overall survival, whereas higher adjacent-lung clonality associated with shorter survival. Heterogeneity remains possible, as sequencing covered one tumor region only. Clonality of T cells reached its maximum in uninvolved adjacent lung, surpassing tumor. When the top 100 tumor clones were examined, a median around 61 of them also appeared in the adjacent lung, which was paired and uninvolved.

Profiled with immunoSEQ multiplex PCR; TCRdb holds only in-frame clones, not every one. The sample has several thousand clones; approximately 37% are singletons. Sequenced here: lung tumor tissue, sampled before any cancer treatment. The receptor was derived from a female donor older than 55 with stage I lung adenocarcinoma.

Here the CDR3 reads CASSYSQHLYSNQPQHF. In DNA, the CDR3 is TGTGCCAGCAGTTACTCGCAACACCTTTATAGCAATCAGCCCCAGCATTTT. The genes are TRBV6-8 and TRBJ1-5, with D uncertain. Germline-derived CDR1 and CDR2 are MNHGY and SAAAGT. The CDR3 sequence is 17 residues long. The V end was cut by 0 bases, the J end by 0 bases, with 12 bases between.